This T cell receptor (beta chain) was captured by sequencing in a study of T cell responses to AZD1222 COVID-19 vaccine. Points from the study as a whole: Vaccine-associated CD4 TCRs ranged over spike, dominating at 160-218 and 743-854.

Some clones are missing from TCRdb's copy, which holds only in-frame ones; the method was immunoSEQ multiplex PCR. The sample has roughly 99,000 clones; roughly 90% are singletons. The V segment lost 6 bases and the J segment 6 bases; nucleotides outside the gene matches: 11. The CDR3 is 15 amino acids. Per germline, CDR1 SQVTM and CDR2 ANQGSEA. This clone was recorded once. Its cognate antigen is unknown. This chain joins TRBV29-1 and TRBJ1-5, with 10 bases that match TRBD1. This sequence originates from an adult in good health. This specimen was peripheral blood, taken on day 0 of AZD1222 vaccination. CDR3 DNA sequence: TGCAGCGTGCTCACCGGGACAGGGGTCGGTCAGCCCCAGCATTTT. Protein product: CSVLTGTGVGQPQHF.